This T cell receptor beta chain was identified during a study of CD8+ T cells in alopecia areata (dated by TCRdb to 2017 to 2018). For the study in its entirety: Treated patients were enrolled in an open-label pilot trial of oral tofacitinib, 5 to 10 mg twice daily, for moderate-to-severe alopecia areata. The study used high-throughput TCRbeta sequencing to examine T cell clonal expansion in alopecia areata, in both the C3H/HeJ mouse model and human patients. Human TCRbeta sequencing covered scalp tissue and sorted CD4+ and CD8+ peripheral blood T cells from patchy and totalis/universalis alopecia areata patients and healthy controls. Patients stayed on tofacitinib for 6 to 18 months and then had 6 months of follow-up off drug so that delayed response and recurrence could be assessed. RNA was extracted with the PAXgene miRNA kit for fixed scalp, the miRNeasy kit for PBMCs, and the RNeasy kit for mouse skin. Biopsies were taken from tofacitinib-treated patients at baseline and again at 4 and 24 weeks into treatment, and several of those patients also had a later scalp biopsy. Amplification of TCRbeta CDR3 regions was done by immunoSEQ multiplex PCR using 35 Vbeta forward primers and 13 Jbeta reverse primers. Scalp clonality was compared across normal scalp (n=4), patchy alopecia areata scalp (n=8), and alopecia totalis/universalis scalp (n=8). Study-wide conclusions, independent of this receptor: TCR sequences shared between patients were less clear than in mice, possibly partly because of HLA diversity in the patient population. Scalp TCR repertoire analysis is complicated because resident alphabeta T cells in normal human skin are also sequenced, whereas mouse skin is dominated by gammadelta T cells. Compared with normal scalp, lesional scalp, particularly in alopecia totalis/universalis, had higher clonality and more expanded CD8+ clones, which suggests antigenic drive.

The library was made by the immunoSEQ multiplex PCR assay. RNA was extracted from all samples and reverse transcribed into cDNA, which served as template for TCR sequencing. SuperScript III was used for first-strand cDNA synthesis, primed with a 2:1 mix of oligo-dT and random hexamers. A synthetic immune receptor repertoire was used to measure amplification bias, and any remaining bias was corrected computationally. On the authors' methods: Raw reads were preprocessed to remove errors, and CDR3 was defined according to IMGT conventions as the region from the conserved cysteine to phenylalanine. To get clonality, Shannon entropy was normalized by log2 of the number of productive unique TCRs and the result was subtracted from 1. Whether each scalp clone was CD4 or CD8 was inferred by checking scalp TCRbeta sequences against the CD4 and CD8 repertoires from sorted blood. Entries here come from immuneACCESS through TCRdb and include only in-frame sequences with V and J called. Some clones fail to appear in such tables; in the studies checked, an unresolved V gene covers under half of the shortfall, and the cause of the remainder is unknown. That table gives V, J and clone size, and the DNA gave D and trimming. In this sample the table shows 150,000 to 200,000 clones, 50% to 70% of which occur a single time. The ten largest clonotypes hold 1.5% to 2% of the sample.

The sample's time point, from its label and the paper: baseline before oral tofacitinib. From alopecia areata patients, peripheral blood was collected along with lesional scalp punch biopsies. PBMCs were isolated by density centrifugation and stained for CD3, CD4 and CD8, after which CD4+ and CD8+ T cells were sorted on a FACSAria. Points on this clone: The antigen it binds to is not known. It has no much larger one-base neighbor in the sample; base qualities were not kept. This specimen includes other DNA sequences encoding the same CDR3.

The TCR was taken from a human donor with alopecia areata. Sample: CD4+ T cells sorted from blood, taken at week 0.

Read as DNA, the sequence is TGTGCCAGCAGCCTGGACAGGGTATCCTACAATGAGCAGTTCTTC. It encodes CASSLDRVSYNEQFF. The chain is made from TRBV5-5 and TRBJ2-1, with 8 bases aligning to TRBD1. The CDR3 runs 15 amino acids, cysteine and phenylalanine included. Only the CDR3 DNA stays, 45 bases, in frame from base 1. V trim: 4 bases; J trim: 1 base; unmatched bases: 4. CDR1 is given as SGHKS and CDR2 as YYEKEE, both from the germline V gene (reference sequence). With the rest looked up from the reference TRBV5-5 and TRBJ2-1 genes rather than sequenced, the full variable domain is DAGVTQSPTHLIKTRGQQVTLRCSPISGHKSVSWYQQVLGQGPQFIFQYYEKEERGRGNFPDRFSARQFPNYSSELNVNALLLGDSALYLCASSLDRVSYNEQFFGPGTRLTVL.